The sample holds a few counts of the clone carrying this T cell receptor beta chain. Its target is not known. This entry is derived from a study of cytomegalovirus exposure and HLA in healthy donors. In the study overall: Early release data held roughly 90 million unique TCRs from HLA-typed donors. Roughly four fifths of approximately 400 genotyped donors fell in the Caucasian-associated ancestry cluster. Study observations and caveats: In an earlier analysis, about 90% or about 30%: the productive usage of most TCR beta V segments. A later analysis, which compared TCR beta chains of equal frequency, found the HLA-associated ones more clonally expanded.

The PCR had 60 Vbeta and 13 Jbeta primers. Only in-frame clones appear in the TCRdb table, and some are missing; sequencing was by immunoSEQ multiplex PCR. The table shows 90,000 to 120,000 clones, with more than 70% occurring only once. Between the trimmed V and J ends, which lost 3 bases and 4 bases, there was a span of 15 bases. This CDR3 is built from 15 residues. Per germline, CDR1 LNHDA and CDR2 SQIVND (reference sequence). Specimen: PBMCs. The chain is built from TRBV19 and TRBJ2-5; possible D gene TRBD2, 5 bases. This TCR was sampled from a man aged 18-30 years in good health and CMV-seronegative. The CDR3 protein is CASSIGGGPRETQYF. For the CDR3, the DNA is TGTGCCAGTAGTATTGGAGGTGGACCCAGAGAGACCCAGTACTTC.